These 13 T cell receptor beta chains share one sample of origin, sequenced in a study of CD4 T cells in relation to SARS-CoV-2 and coronaviruses. TCRdb keeps only in-frame clones here, not all; method: immunoSEQ multiplex PCR. The table shows 26,000 or so clones, with over 60% occurring only once. Before the COVID-19 pandemic, during about 2011-2019, CD4+ T cells were taken from unexposed donors. CD4+ T cells were isolated from the cells after more than 8 days of culture. Antigens for these TCRs are unknown. The sample consisted of CD4+ T cells from PBMCs, cultured in vitro. The receptors derive from a human donor in good health.

The CDR3 loop is CASSADITGELFF. The CDR3 region has the DNA TGTGCCAGCAGCGCGGACATCACCGGGGAGCTGTTTTTT. The rearrangement uses TRBV9 and TRBJ2-2, with TRBD1 as a possible D gene (5 bases). Germline CDR1 and CDR2: SGDLS and YYNGEE. The CDR3 loop spans 13 amino acids. The germline V and J ends were trimmed by 3 bases and 4 bases, with 7 bases remaining between them.

The sample holds one count of this clone. The chain recombines TRBV4-1 with TRBJ1-5; D is possibly TRBD1 (6 bases). This CDR3 has 15 amino acids. The V end was cut by 0 bases, the J end by 4 bases, with 10 bases between. Germline CDR1 is MGHRA and CDR2 is YSYEKL. Here the CDR3 reads CASSQDGGSNQPQHF. Here the CDR3 DNA reads TGCGCCAGCAGCCAAGATGGGGGCTCGAATCAGCCCCAGCATTTT.

The rearrangement joins TRBV11-2 to TRBJ2-7; no clear D. This CDR3 contains 13 residues. Deletions cut 3 bases from V and 1 base from J, with 7 bases between. Germline loops: CDR1 SGHAT, CDR2 FQNNGV. CDR3 sequence: CASSLVTSYEQYF. The DNA of the CDR3 is TGTGCCAGCAGCTTGGTAACGTCCTACGAGCAGTACTTC.

V gene TRBV3-1 (or the pseudogene TRBV3-2) combines with J gene TRBJ1-2; TRBD1 aligns across 9 bases. The CDR3 spans 17 residues. V lost 3 bases to trimming and J lost 0 bases; unmatched junction nucleotides: 8. Germline values: CDR1 LGHDT, CDR2 YNNKEL (reference sequence). The CDR3: CASSHSQQGAANYGYTF. The CDR3 coding sequence is TGTGCCAGCAGCCACTCCCAACAGGGGGCAGCTAACTATGGCTACACCTTC.

This chain joins TRBV30 and TRBJ2-7; D not certain. The CDR3 runs to 11 residues. V was trimmed by 4 bases and J by 8 bases, leaving 12 bases between them. Germline V gives CDR1 GTSNPN, CDR2 SVGIG (reference sequence). Here the CDR3 reads CAWTSRSKQYF. DNA of the CDR3: TGTGCCTGGACGTCCAGGAGTAAGCAGTACTTC. Looking up the rest from reference TRBV30 and TRBJ2-7 gives the full variable domain: SQTIHQWPATLVQPVGSPLSLECTVEGTSNPNLYWYRQAAGRGLQLLFYSVGIGQISSEVPQNLSASRPQDRQFILSSKKLLLSDSGFYLCAWTSRSKQYFGPGTRLTVT.

V is TRBV6-5 and J is TRBJ1-6, with D unclear. The V end lost 8 bases, the J end lost 9 bases, and 11 bases lay between the germline ends. From germline, CDR1 is MNHEY and CDR2 SVGAGI. The CDR3 length is 12 residues. The CDR3, as DNA: TGTGCCAGCCGCACGGGAGGTTCACCCCTCCACTTT. This translates into CASRTGGSPLHF.

The gene calls are TRBV11-2 and TRBJ1-2; D is uncertain. This CDR3 region has 15 residues. Per germline, CDR1 SGHAT and CDR2 FQNNGV. V was clipped by 5 bases and J by 5 bases, with 18 bases between them. As DNA, the CDR3 is TGTGCCAGCAGCCTTAAGGCAGGATCGGAGTATGGCTACACCTTC. It is translated as CASSLKAGSEYGYTF.

The J gene is TRBJ2-1, the V gene TRBV19; TRBD2 matches at 8 bases. The CDR3 length is 17 residues. From germline, CDR1 is LNHDA and CDR2 SQIVND (reference sequence). The J segment lost 3 bases and the V segment lost 4 bases, leaving 11 bases of the junction unmatched. In DNA form, the CDR3 reads TGTGCCAGTAGTAAGGACCGGGGGGGTTTGTTCTACAATGAGCAGTTCTTC. Residues: CASSKDRGGLFYNEQFF.

The DNA for the CDR3 is TGTGCCAGCAGCTCTCTCGTGGGGGAGAACACTGAAGCTTTCTTT. This codes for CASSSLVGENTEAFF. The chain employs TRBV7-9 and TRBJ1-1; possible D gene TRBD1, 5 bases. CDR1 and CDR2 from the germline V gene are SEHNR and FQNEAQ (reference sequence). This CDR3 has 15 amino acids. V was trimmed by 4 bases and J by 1 base, leaving 13 bases between them. The complete variable domain, with remaining parts taken from reference TRBV7-9 and TRBJ1-1, reads DTGVSQNPRHKITKRGQNVTFRCDPISEHNRLYWYRQTLGQGPEFLTYFQNEAQLEKSRLLSDRFSAERPKGSFSTLEIQRTEQGDSAMYLCASSSLVGENTEAFFGQGTRLTVV.

This clone was counted between two and nine times. The chain combines TRBV5-1 with TRBJ2-7; D possibly corresponds to TRBD1 (5 bases). Trimming removed 0 bases from V and 0 bases from J, with 13 bases in between. This CDR3 spans 16 amino acids. Germline CDR1 is SGHRS and CDR2 is YFSETQ. The CDR3 coding sequence is TGCGCCAGCAGCTTGGCATACAGGACGAGCTCCTACGAGCAGTACTTC. Amino acids: CASSLAYRTSSYEQYF.

This chain uses TRBV2 with TRBJ1-1; the D gene is possibly TRBD1 (5 bases). Per the germline V gene, CDR1 is SNHLY and CDR2 is FYNNEI. The CDR3 runs 15 residues. The ends were cut back, 1 base at V and 4 bases at J, with 13 bases in the middle. The CDR3 here is CASSEGFGGGTEAFF. The DNA of the CDR3 is TGTGCCAGCAGTGAAGGGTTTGGGGGGGGCACTGAAGCTTTCTTT.

This clone has just a few counts. The rearrangement links TRBV3-1 (or the pseudogene TRBV3-2) to TRBJ1-2, with a weak D call TRBD1 (6 bases). V lost 3 bases, J lost 8 bases, and 16 bases lay in between. Germline V gene data show CDR1 as LGHDT and CDR2 as YNNKEL (reference sequence). The CDR3 is 14 residues long. Here the CDR3 DNA reads TGTGCCAGCAGCCAGGAGGGGGGAGTCGGCGGCTACACCTTC. This codes for CASSQEGGVGGYTF.

The rearrangement uses TRBV23-1 and TRBJ1-5; 8 nucleotides align to TRBD1. TRBV23-1 is designated an ORF whose function remains uncertain. The trim removed 3 bases at V and 7 bases at J, leaving 14 bases unmatched. This CDR3 is built from 17 residues. DNA for the CDR3: TGCGCCAGCAGTCAGAAAAACCAGGGGGCCCTTGGACAGCCCCAGCATTTT. Protein: CASSQKNQGALGQPQHF.